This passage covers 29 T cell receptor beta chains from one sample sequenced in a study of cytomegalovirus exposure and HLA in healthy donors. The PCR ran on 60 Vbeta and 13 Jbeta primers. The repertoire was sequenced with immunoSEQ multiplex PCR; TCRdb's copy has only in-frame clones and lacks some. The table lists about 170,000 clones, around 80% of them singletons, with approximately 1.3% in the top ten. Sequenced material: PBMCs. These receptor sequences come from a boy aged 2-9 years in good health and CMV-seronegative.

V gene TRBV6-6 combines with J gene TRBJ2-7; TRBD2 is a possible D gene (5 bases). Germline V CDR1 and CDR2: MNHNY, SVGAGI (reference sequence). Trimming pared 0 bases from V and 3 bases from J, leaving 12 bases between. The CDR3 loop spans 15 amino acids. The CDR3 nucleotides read TGTGCCAGCAGTTACTCGGGTAGCGTAAACTACGAGCAGTACTTC. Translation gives CASSYSGSVNYEQYF.

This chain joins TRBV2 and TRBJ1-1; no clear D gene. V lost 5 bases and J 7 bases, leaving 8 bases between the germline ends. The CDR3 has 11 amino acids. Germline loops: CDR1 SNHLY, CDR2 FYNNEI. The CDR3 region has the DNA TGTGCCAGCAGTTTCCAAATTGAAGCTTTCTTT. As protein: CASSFQIEAFF.

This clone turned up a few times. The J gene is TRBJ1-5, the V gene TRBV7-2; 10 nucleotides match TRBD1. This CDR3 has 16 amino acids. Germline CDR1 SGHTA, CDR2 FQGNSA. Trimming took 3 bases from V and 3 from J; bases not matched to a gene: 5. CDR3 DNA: TGTGCCAGCAGCTTCACCGGGACAGGGGTCAATCAGCCCCAGCATTTT. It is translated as CASSFTGTGVNQPQHF.

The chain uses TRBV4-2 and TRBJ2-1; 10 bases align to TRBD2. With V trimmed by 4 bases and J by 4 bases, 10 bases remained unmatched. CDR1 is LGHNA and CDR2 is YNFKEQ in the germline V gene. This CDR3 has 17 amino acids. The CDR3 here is CASSLNAGTSVYNEQFF. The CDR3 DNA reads TGTGCCAGCAGCCTGAATGCCGGGACTAGCGTTTACAATGAGCAGTTCTTC.

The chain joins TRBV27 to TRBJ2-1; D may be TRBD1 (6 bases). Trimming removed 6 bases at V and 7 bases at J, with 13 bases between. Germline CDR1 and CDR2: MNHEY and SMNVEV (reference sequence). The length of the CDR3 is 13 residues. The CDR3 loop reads CASSRGTKNEQFF. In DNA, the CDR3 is TGTGCCAGCAGCCGTGGGACAAAGAATGAGCAGTTCTTC.

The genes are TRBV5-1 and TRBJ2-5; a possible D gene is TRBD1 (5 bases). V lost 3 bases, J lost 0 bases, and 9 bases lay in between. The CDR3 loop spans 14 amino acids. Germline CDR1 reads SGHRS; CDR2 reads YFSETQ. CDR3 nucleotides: TGCGCCAGCAGCTCGACAGTTTACCAAGAGACCCAGTACTTC. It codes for CASSSTVYQETQYF.

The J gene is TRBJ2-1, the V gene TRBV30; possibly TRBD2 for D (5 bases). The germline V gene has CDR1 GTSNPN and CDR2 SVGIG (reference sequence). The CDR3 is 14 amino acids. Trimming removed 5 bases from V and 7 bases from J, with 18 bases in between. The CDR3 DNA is TGTGCCTGGGCCTGGGGAGAATTATATAATGAGCAGTTCTTC. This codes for CAWAWGELYNEQFF. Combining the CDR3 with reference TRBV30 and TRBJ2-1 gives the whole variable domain SQTIHQWPATLVQPVGSPLSLECTVEGTSNPNLYWYRQAAGRGLQLLFYSVGIGQISSEVPQNLSASRPQDRQFILSSKKLLLSDSGFYLCAWAWGELYNEQFFGPGTRLTVL.

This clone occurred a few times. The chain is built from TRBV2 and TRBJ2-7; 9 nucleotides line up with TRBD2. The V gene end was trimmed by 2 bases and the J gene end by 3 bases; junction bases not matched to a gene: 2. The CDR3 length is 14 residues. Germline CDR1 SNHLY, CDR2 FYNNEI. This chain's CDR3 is CASSEQREDYEQYV. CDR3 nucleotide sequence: TGTGCCAGCAGTGAACAGCGGGAGGACTACGAGCAGTACGTC.

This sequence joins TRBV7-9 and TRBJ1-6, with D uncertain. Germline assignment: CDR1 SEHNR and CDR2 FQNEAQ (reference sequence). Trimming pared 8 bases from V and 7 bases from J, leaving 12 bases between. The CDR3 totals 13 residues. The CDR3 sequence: CASGRGQNSPLHF. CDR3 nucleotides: TGTGCCAGCGGAAGAGGGCAAAATTCACCCCTCCACTTT. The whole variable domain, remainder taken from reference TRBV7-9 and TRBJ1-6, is DTGVSQNPRHKITKRGQNVTFRCDPISEHNRLYWYRQTLGQGPEFLTYFQNEAQLEKSRLLSDRFSAERPKGSFSTLEIQRTEQGDSAMYLCASGRGQNSPLHFGNGTRLTVT.

CDR3 sequence: CASSYDSTTGELFF. The CDR3 bases are TGTGCCAGCAGTTACGATAGCACCACCGGGGAGCTGTTTTTT. V and J are TRBV6-5 and TRBJ2-2; D not resolved. V lost 2 bases to trimming and J lost 4 bases, with 8 bases between them. Germline CDR1 and CDR2: MNHEY and SVGAGI. The CDR3 sequence is 14 residues long.

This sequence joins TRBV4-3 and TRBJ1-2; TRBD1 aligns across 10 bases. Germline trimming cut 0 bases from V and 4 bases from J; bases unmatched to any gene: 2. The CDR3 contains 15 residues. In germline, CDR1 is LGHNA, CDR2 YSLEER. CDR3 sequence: CASSQDGQGVYGYTF. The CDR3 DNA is TGCGCCAGCAGCCAAGACGGACAGGGGGTCTATGGCTACACCTTC.

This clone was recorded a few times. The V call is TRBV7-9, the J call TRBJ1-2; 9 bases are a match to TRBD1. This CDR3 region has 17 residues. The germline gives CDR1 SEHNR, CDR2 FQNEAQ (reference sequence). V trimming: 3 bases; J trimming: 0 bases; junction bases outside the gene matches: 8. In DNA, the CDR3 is TGTGCCAGCAGCTTTGGAACAGGGGGCGACTCTAACTATGGCTACACCTTC. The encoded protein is CASSFGTGGDSNYGYTF. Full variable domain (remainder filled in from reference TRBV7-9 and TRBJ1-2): DTGVSQNPRHKITKRGQNVTFRCDPISEHNRLYWYRQTLGQGPEFLTYFQNEAQLEKSRLLSDRFSAERPKGSFSTLEIQRTEQGDSAMYLCASSFGTGGDSNYGYTFGSGTRLTVV.

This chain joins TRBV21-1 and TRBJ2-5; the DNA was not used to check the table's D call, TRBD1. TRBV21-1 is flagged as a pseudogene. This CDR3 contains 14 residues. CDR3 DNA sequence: TGTGCCAGCATCCTAGAGACAGTACAAGAGACCCAGTACTTC. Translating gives CASILETVQETQYF.

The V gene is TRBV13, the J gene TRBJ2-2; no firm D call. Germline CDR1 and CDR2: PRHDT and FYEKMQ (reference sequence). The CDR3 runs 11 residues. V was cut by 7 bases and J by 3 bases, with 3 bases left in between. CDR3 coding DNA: TGTGCCAGCACGGACACCGGGGAGCTGTTTTTT. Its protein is CASTDTGELFF.

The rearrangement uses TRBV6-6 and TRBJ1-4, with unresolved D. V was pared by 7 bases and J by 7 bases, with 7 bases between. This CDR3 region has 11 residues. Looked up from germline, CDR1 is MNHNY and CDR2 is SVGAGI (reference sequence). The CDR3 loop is CASTHGEKLFF. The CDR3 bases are TGTGCCAGCACCCACGGTGAAAAACTGTTTTTT.

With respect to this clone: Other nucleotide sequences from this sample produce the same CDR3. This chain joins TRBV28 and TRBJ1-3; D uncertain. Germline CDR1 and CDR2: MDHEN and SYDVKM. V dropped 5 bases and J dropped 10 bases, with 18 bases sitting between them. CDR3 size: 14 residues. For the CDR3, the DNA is TGTGCCAGCAGTCCCCCGGGGTTCGGCAATACCATATATTTT. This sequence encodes CASSPPGFGNTIYF.

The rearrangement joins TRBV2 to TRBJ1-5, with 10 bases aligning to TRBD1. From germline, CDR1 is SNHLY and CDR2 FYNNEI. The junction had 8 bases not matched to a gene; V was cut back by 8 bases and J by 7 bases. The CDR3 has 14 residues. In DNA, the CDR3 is TGTGCCAGCGGGATGGACAGGGGGAACCAGCCCCAGCATTTT. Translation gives CASGMDRGNQPQHF.

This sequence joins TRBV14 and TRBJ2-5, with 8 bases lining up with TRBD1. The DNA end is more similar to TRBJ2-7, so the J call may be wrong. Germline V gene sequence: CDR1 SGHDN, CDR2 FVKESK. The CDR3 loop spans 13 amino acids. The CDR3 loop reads CASSRDRGAEQYF. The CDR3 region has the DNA TGTGCCAGCAGTCGAGACAGGGGAGCCGAGCAGTACTTC.

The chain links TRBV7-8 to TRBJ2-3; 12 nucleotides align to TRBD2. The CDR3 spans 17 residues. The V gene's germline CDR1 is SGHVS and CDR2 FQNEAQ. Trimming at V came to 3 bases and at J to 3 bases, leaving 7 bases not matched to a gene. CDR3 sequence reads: CASSFRLAGVGTDTQYF. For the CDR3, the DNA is TGTGCCAGCAGCTTCAGACTAGCGGGAGTAGGAACAGATACGCAGTATTTT.

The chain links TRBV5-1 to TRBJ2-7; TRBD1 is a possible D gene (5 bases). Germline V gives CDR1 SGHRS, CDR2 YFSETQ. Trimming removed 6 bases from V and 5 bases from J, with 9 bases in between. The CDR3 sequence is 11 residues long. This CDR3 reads CASNQGHEQYF. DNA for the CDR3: TGCGCCAGCAATCAGGGCCACGAGCAGTACTTC.

CDR3 in DNA: TGTGCCAGCAGTGCAACAACTAGCGGGAGGGGTAATGAGCAGTTCTTC. It specifies CASSATTSGRGNEQFF. This rearrangement joins TRBV25-1 to TRBJ2-1, with 13 bases fitting TRBD2. The CDR3 is made up of 16 amino acids. Losses at the gene ends were 4 bases for V and 7 bases for J; bases not matched to a gene: 7. Germline V gene data show CDR1 as MGHDK and CDR2 as SYGVNS.

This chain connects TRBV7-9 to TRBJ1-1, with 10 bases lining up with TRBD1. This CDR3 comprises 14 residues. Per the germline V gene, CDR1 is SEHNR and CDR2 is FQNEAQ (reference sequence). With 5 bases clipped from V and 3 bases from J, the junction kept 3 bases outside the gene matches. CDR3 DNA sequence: TGTGCCAGCAGCATTGGACAGGGGGACACTGAAGCTTTCTTT. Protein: CASSIGQGDTEAFF.

The CDR3 nucleotides are TGTGCCAGCTCACCACCTAGCGGGAGAGGGAGGGATGAGCAGTTCTTC. Its translation is CASSPPSGRGRDEQFF. The chain has TRBV18 and TRBJ2-1; TRBD2 aligns across 9 bases. This CDR3 comprises 16 residues. Unmatched junction bases numbered 8, after V lost 0 bases and J lost 8 bases. Per the germline V gene, CDR1 is KGHSH and CDR2 is LQKENI.

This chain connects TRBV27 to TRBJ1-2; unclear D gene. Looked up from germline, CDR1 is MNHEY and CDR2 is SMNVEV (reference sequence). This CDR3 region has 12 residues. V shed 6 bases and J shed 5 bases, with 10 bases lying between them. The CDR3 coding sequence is TGTGCCAGCAGCGAACGGGGATATGGCTACACCTTC. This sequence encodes CASSERGYGYTF.

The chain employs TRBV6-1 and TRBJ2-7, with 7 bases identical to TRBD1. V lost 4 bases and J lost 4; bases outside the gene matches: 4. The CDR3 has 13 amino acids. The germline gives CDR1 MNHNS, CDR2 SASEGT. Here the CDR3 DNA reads TGTGCCAGCAGTGGGACAGGACCTTACGAGCAGTACGTC. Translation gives CASSGTGPYEQYV.

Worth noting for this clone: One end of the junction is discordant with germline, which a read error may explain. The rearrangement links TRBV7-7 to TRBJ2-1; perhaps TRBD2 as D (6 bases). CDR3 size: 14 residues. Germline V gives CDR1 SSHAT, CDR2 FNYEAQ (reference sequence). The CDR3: CASSSNAGSWEQFF. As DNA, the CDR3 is TGTGCTAGCAGCTCCAACGCGGGAAGTTGGGAGCAGTTCTTC. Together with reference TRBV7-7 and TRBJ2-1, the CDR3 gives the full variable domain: GAGVSQSPRYKVTKRGQDVTLRCDPISSHATLYWYQQALGQGPEFLTYFNYEAQPDKSGLPSDRFSAERPEGSISTLTIQRTEQRDSAMYRCASSSNAGSWEQFFGPGTRLTVL.

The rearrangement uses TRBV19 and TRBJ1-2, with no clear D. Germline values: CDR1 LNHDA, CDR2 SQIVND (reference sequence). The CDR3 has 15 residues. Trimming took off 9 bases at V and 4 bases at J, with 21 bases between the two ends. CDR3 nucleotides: TGTGCCAGCTCCTCAAGCCCAGGATCCCTCTATGGCTACACCTTC. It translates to CASSSSPGSLYGYTF. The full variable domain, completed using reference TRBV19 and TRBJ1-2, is DGGITQSPKYLFRKEGQNVTLSCEQNLNHDAMYWYRQDPGQGLRLIYYSQIVNDFQKGDIAEGYSVSREKKESFPLTVTSAQKNPTAFYLCASSSSPGSLYGYTFGSGTRLTVV.

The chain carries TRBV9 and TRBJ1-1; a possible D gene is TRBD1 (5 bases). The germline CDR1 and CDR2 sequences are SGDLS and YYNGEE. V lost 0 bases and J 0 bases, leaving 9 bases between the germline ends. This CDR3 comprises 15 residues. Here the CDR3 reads CASSVDPGMNTEAFF. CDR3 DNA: TGTGCCAGCAGCGTAGATCCAGGGATGAACACTGAAGCTTTCTTT.

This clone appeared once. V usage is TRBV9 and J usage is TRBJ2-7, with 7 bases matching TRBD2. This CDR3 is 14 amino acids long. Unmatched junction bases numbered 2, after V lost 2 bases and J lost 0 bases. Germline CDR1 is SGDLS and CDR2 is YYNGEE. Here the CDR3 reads CASSVGLNSYEQYF. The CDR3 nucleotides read TGTGCCAGCAGCGTGGGACTAAACTCCTACGAGCAGTACTTC.